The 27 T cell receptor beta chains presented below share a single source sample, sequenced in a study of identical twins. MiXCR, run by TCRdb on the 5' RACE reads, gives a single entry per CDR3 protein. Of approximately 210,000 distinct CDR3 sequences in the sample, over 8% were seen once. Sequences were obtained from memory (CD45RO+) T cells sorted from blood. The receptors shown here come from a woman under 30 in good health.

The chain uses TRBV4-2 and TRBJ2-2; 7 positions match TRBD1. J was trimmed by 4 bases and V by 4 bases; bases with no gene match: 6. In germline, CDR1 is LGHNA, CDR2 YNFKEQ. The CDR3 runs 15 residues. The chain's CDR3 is CASSRQGSGTGELFF. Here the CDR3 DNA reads TGTGCCAGCAGCCGACAGGGTTCAGGCACCGGGGAGCTGTTTTTT.

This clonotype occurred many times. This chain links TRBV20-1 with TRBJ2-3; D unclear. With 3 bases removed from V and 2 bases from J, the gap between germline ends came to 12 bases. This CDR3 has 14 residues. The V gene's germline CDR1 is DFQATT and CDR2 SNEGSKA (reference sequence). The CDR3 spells CSASLATVTDTQYF. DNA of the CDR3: TGCAGTGCTAGTTTGGCTACCGTCACAGATACGCAGTATTTT.

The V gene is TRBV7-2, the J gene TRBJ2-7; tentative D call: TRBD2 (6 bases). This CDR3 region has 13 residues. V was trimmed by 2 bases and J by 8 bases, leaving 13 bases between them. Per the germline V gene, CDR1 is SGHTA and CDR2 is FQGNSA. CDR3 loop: CASSLNPGDKQYF. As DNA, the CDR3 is TGTGCCAGCAGCTTAAACCCGGGAGATAAGCAGTACTTC.

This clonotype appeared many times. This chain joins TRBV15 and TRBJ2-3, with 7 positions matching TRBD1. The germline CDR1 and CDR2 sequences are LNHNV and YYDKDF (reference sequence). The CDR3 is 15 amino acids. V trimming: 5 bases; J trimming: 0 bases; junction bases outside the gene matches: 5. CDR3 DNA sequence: TGTGCCACCAGCCACCGACAGGGAAGCACAGATACGCAGTATTTT. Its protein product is CATSHRQGSTDTQYF.

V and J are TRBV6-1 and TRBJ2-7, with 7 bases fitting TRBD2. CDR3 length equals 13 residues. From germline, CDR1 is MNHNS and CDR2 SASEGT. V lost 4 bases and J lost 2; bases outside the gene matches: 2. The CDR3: CASSVGGPYEQYF. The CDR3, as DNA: TGTGCCAGCAGTGTGGGAGGGCCCTACGAGCAGTACTTC.

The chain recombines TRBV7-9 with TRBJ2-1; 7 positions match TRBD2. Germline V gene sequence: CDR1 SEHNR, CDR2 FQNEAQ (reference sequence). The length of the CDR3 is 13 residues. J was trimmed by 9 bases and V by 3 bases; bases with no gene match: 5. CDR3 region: CASSFETGGEQFF. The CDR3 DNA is TGTGCCAGCAGCTTCGAAACGGGGGGTGAGCAGTTCTTC.

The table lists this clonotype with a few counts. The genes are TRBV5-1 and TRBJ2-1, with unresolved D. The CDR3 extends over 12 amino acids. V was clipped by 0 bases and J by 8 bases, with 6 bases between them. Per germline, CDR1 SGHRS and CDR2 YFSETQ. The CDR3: CASSLVLDEQFF. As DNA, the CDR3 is TGCGCCAGCAGCTTGGTTCTCGATGAGCAGTTCTTC.

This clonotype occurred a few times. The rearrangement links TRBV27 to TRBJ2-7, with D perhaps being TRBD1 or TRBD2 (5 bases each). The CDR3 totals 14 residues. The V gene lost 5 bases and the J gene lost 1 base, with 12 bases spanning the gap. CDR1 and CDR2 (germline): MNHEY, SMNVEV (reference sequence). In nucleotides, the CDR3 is TGTGCCAGCAGTCCCATGGGACCTTCCTACGAGCAGTACTTC. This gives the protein CASSPMGPSYEQYF.

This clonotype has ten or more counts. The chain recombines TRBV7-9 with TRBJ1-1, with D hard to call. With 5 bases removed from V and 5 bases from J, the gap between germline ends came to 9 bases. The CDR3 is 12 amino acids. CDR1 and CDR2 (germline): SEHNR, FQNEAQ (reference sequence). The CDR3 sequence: CASSPTGTEAFF. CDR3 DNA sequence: TGTGCCAGCAGCCCTACCGGGACTGAAGCTTTCTTT.

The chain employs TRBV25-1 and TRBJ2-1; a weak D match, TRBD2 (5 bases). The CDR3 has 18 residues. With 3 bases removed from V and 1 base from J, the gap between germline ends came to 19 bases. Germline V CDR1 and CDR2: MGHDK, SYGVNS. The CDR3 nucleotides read TGTGCCAGCAGTGACAGGTGGCCCCAGCGGCGGTCCTACAATGAGCAGTTCTTC. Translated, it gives CASSDRWPQRRSYNEQFF.

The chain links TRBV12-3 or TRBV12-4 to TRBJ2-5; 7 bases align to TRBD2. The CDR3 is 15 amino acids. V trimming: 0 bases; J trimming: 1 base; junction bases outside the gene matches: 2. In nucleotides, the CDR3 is TGTGCCAGCAGTTTAGCGGGGGGGTTCCAAGAGACCCAGTACTTC. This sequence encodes CASSLAGGFQETQYF.

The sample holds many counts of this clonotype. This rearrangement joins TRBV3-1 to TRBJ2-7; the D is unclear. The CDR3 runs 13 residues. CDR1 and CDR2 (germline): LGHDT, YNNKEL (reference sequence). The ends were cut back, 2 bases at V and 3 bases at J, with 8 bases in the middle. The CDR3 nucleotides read TGTGCCAGCAGCCAACGCGGATACTACGAGCAGTACTTC. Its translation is CASSQRGYYEQYF.

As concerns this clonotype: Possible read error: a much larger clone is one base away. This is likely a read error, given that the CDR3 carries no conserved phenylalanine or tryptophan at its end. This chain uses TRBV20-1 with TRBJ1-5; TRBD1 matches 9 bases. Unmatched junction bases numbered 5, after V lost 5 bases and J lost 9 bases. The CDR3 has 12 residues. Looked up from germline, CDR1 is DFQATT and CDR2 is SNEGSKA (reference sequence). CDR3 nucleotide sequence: TGCAGTGCTCGGACAGGGGCCGGGCCCCAGCATTTA. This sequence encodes CSARTGAGPQHL.

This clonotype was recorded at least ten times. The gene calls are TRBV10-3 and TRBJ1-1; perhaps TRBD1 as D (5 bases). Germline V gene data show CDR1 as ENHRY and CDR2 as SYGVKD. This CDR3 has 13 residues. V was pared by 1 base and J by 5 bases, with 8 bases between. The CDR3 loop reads CAISEWQGTEAFF. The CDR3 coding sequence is TGTGCCATCAGTGAGTGGCAGGGAACTGAAGCTTTCTTT.

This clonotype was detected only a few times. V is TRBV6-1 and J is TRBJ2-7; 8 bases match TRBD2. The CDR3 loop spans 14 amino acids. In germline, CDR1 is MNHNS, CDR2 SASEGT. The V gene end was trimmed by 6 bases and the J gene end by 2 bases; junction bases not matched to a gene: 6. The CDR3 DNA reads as TGTGCCAGCAGACCGACTAGCGTGGCCTACGAGCAGTACTTC. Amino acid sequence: CASRPTSVAYEQYF.

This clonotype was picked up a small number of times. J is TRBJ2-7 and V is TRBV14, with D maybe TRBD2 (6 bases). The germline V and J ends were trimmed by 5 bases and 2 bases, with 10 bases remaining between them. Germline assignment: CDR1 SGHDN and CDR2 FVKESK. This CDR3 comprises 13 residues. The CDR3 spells CASSEGLTYEQYF. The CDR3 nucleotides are TGTGCCAGCAGCGAGGGACTTACCTACGAGCAGTACTTC.

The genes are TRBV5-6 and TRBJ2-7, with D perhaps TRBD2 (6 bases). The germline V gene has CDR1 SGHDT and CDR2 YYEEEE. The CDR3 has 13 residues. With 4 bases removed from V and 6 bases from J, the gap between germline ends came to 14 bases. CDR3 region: CASSRGIFCEQYF. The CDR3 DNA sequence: TGTGCCAGCAGCCGGGGGATTTTCTGCGAGCAGTACTTC.

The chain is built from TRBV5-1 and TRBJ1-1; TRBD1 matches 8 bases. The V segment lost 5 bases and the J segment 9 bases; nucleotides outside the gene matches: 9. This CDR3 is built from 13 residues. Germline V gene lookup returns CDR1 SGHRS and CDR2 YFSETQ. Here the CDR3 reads CASRGGQGNQAFF. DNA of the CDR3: TGCGCCAGCAGGGGAGGACAGGGCAATCAAGCTTTCTTT.

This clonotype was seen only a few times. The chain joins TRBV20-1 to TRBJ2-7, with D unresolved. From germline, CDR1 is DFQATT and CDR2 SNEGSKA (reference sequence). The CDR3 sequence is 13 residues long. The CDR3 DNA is TGCAGCTCGTCCACCCCGGTAGTGGATTCGCAATACTTC. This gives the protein CSSSTPVVDSQYF.

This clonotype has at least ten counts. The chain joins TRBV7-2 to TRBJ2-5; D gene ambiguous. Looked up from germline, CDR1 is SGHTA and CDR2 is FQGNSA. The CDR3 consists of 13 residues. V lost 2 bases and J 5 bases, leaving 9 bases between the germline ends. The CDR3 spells CASSLMLRETQYF. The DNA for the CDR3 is TGTGCCAGCAGCTTAATGCTTAGGGAGACCCAGTACTTC. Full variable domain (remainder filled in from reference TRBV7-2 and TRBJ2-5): GAGVSQSPSNKVTEKGKDVELRCDPISGHTALYWYRQSLGQGLEFLIYFQGNSAPDKSGLPSDRFSAERTGGSVSTLTIQRTQQEDSAVYLCASSLMLRETQYFGPGTRLLVL.

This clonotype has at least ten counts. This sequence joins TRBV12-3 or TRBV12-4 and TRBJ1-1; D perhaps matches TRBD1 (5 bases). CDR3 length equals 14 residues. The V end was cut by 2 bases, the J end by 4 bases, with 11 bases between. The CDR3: CASSLQGVSTEAFF. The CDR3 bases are TGTGCCAGCAGTTTACAGGGAGTCTCCACTGAAGCTTTCTTT.

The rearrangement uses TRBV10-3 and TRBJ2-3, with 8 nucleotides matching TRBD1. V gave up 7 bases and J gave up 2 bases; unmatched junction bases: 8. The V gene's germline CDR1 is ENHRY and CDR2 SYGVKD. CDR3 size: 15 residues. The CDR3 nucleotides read TGTGCCATCATGCCGGGACAGGAATACACAGATACGCAGTATTTT. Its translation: CAIMPGQEYTDTQYF.

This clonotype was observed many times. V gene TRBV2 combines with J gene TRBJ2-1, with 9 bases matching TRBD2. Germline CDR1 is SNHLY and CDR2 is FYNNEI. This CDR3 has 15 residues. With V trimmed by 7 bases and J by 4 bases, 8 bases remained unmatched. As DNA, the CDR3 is TGTGCCAGCACCCGGGGGACTAGCAATTACAATGAGCAGTTCTTC. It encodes CASTRGTSNYNEQFF.

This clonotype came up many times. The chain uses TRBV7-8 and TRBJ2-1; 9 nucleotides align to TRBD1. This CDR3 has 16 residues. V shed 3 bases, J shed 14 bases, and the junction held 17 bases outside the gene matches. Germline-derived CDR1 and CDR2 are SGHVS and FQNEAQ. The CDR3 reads CASSFTGTGGNRWEFF. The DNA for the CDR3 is TGTGCCAGCAGCTTCACTGGCACAGGGGGCAATAGGTGGGAGTTCTTC. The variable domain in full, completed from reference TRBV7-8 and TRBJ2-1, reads GAGVSQSPRYKVAKRGQDVALRCDPISGHVSLFWYQQALGQGPEFLTYFQNEAQLDKSGLPSDRFFAERPEGSVSTLKIQRTQQEDSAVYLCASSFTGTGGNRWEFFGPGTRLTVL.

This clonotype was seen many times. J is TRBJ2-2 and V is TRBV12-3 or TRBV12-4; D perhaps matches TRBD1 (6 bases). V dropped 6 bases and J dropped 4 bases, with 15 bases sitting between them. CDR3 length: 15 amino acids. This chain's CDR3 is CASRSWGRSTGELFF. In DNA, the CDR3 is TGTGCCAGCAGGTCGTGGGGGCGATCCACCGGGGAGCTGTTTTTT.

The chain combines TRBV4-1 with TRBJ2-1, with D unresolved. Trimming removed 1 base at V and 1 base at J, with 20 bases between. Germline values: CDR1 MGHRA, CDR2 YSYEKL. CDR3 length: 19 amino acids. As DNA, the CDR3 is TGCGCCAGCAGCCAAGTAAGTACGGACGGCCGAAAATCCTACAATGAGCAGTTCTTC. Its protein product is CASSQVSTDGRKSYNEQFF.

CDR3 DNA: TGTGCCAGCAGTGTCCCTAGCGGGATTAAGCAGTACTTC. Its translation is CASSVPSGIKQYF. The V gene is TRBV28, the J gene TRBJ2-7; 9 bases match TRBD2. V was pared by 5 bases and J by 8 bases, with 7 bases of the junction left unmatched. Germline CDR1 is MDHEN and CDR2 is SYDVKM. The CDR3 totals 13 residues.